The 32 T cell receptor beta chains below were found in one sample sequenced in a study of blood T cell repertoires in COVID-19. The repertoire was sequenced with immunoSEQ multiplex PCR; TCRdb's copy has only in-frame clones and lacks some. The sample has about 490,000 clones; 70% to 90% are singletons. The sample was peripheral blood. Receptors originate from a human donor in a cohort sampled during active COVID-19.

V and J are TRBV10-3 and TRBJ1-1, with D possibly matching TRBD1 (5 bases). The germline CDR1 and CDR2 sequences are ENHRY and SYGVKD. The CDR3 extends over 16 amino acids. V was trimmed by 8 bases and J by 1 base, leaving 20 bases between them. The CDR3 loop is CAIREVPGRANTEAFF. The CDR3 DNA follows: TGTGCCATCCGCGAGGTACCCGGCAGGGCGAACACTGAAGCTTTCTTT.

This chain uses TRBV9 with TRBJ1-4; no reliable D call. The ends were cut back, 4 bases at V and 0 bases at J, with 7 bases in the middle. The V gene's germline CDR1 is SGDLS and CDR2 YYNGEE. This CDR3 has 14 residues. CDR3 nucleotide sequence: TGTGCCAGCAGCCAAGAGACAACTAATGAAAAACTGTTTTTT. The encoded protein is CASSQETTNEKLFF.

The chain combines TRBV19 with TRBJ1-3, with TRBD1 matching 12 bases. Germline CDR1 is LNHDA and CDR2 is SQIVND (reference sequence). This CDR3 comprises 19 residues. Trimming cost V 5 bases and J 3 bases; bases outside gene matches: 14. CDR3: CASSPYRDRGRNVGNTIYF. CDR3 coding DNA: TGTGCCAGTAGTCCCTACCGGGACAGGGGGCGAAACGTTGGAAACACCATATATTTT.

V is TRBV24-1 and J is TRBJ2-5; the match to TRBD2 covers 7 bases. Germline lookup yields CDR1 KGHDR and CDR2 SFDVKD. This CDR3 is 17 amino acids long. V lost 9 bases to trimming and J lost 0 bases; unmatched junction nucleotides: 15. The CDR3 protein is CATRSGIIYRYQETQYF. For the CDR3, the DNA is TGTGCCACCCGAAGCGGGATCATTTACCGGTACCAAGAGACCCAGTACTTC.

The V and J genes are TRBV9 and TRBJ2-5; 11 bases agree with TRBD2. J gave up 5 bases and V 2 bases, and 2 bases lay outside the gene matches. CDR3 size: 14 residues. The V gene's germline CDR1 is SGDLS and CDR2 YYNGEE. DNA for the CDR3: TGTGCCAGCAGCGTGGGACTAGCGGTTGAGACCCAGTACTTC. It codes for CASSVGLAVETQYF.

The chain employs TRBV5-4 and TRBJ2-1; 12 bases are a match to TRBD2. The CDR3 loop spans 17 amino acids. Germline V CDR1 and CDR2: SGHNT, YYREEE (reference sequence). Unmatched junction bases numbered 9, after V lost 3 bases and J lost 5 bases. Here the CDR3 reads CASSSTSGRPLHNEQFF. The CDR3 region has the DNA TGTGCCAGCAGCTCTACTAGCGGGAGGCCCCTCCACAATGAGCAGTTCTTC.

This clone was picked up a small number of times. V is TRBV6-1 and J is TRBJ1-1, with D perhaps matching TRBD1 (5 bases). Germline CDR1 reads MNHNS; CDR2 reads SASEGT. The length of the CDR3 is 14 residues. The V and J ends lost 2 bases and 8 bases respectively, with 15 bases between them. The CDR3 loop reads CASSESGGRTEAFF. The CDR3 nucleotides are TGTGCCAGCAGTGAAAGCGGGGGTCGAACCGAAGCTTTCTTT.

The V and J genes are TRBV2 and TRBJ1-1; TRBD1 matches at 9 bases. The CDR3 sequence is 15 residues long. Trimming cost V 7 bases and J 1 base; bases outside gene matches: 7. Germline loops: CDR1 SNHLY, CDR2 FYNNEI. The CDR3 sequence: CASNGQGLRNTEAFF. The CDR3 DNA sequence: TGTGCCAGCAACGGACAGGGGTTGCGGAACACTGAAGCTTTCTTT.

The chain is built from TRBV24-1 and TRBJ1-2; 9 positions agree with TRBD1. V was pared by 7 bases and J by 5 bases, with 4 bases of the junction left unmatched. Germline assignment: CDR1 KGHDR and CDR2 SFDVKD. CDR3 size: 13 residues. This chain's CDR3 is CATSGGQGYGYTF. DNA of the CDR3: TGTGCCACCAGCGGGGGACAGGGATATGGCTACACCTTC.

In this sample, this clone turned up a few times. This chain links TRBV5-1 with TRBJ2-1; 11 bases agree with TRBD2. J was trimmed by 7 bases and V by 2 bases; bases with no gene match: 8. This CDR3 is built from 16 residues. Germline loops: CDR1 SGHRS, CDR2 YFSETQ. CDR3 protein: CASSLSGTSGFNEQFF. The CDR3 coding sequence is TGCGCCAGCAGCTTATCCGGGACTAGCGGTTTTAATGAGCAGTTCTTC.

V gene TRBV2 combines with J gene TRBJ1-3; unclear D gene. Germline V gene data show CDR1 as SNHLY and CDR2 as FYNNEI. V lost 8 bases, J lost 3 bases, and 14 bases lay in between. The CDR3 totals 14 residues. In DNA form, the CDR3 reads TGTGCCAGCGAACAGTCTACCGGTGGAAACACCATATATTTT. Protein: CASEQSTGGNTIYF.

This clone came up a few times. Other nucleotide sequences from this sample produce the same CDR3. The V gene is TRBV4-3, the J gene TRBJ2-2, with 7 bases fitting TRBD1. Germline V gives CDR1 LGHNA, CDR2 YSLEER. This CDR3 has 15 residues. J gave up 2 bases and V 3 bases, and 3 bases lay outside the gene matches. For the CDR3, the DNA is TGCGCCAGCAGCCAGGGGACAGTTAACACCGGGGAGCTGTTTTTT. It yields the protein CASSQGTVNTGELFF.

The chain combines TRBV7-3 with TRBJ2-1; 7 bases are a match to TRBD1. Unmatched junction bases numbered 2, after V lost 5 bases and J lost 7 bases. Germline-derived CDR1 and CDR2 are SGHTA and FQGTGA. The CDR3 extends over 12 amino acids. CDR3: CASSQDRNEQFF. CDR3 sequence (DNA): TGTGCCAGCAGCCAGGACAGGAATGAGCAGTTCTTC.

V usage is TRBV30 and J usage is TRBJ2-1; 9 nucleotides match TRBD2. The germline gives CDR1 GTSNPN, CDR2 SVGIG (reference sequence). The CDR3 loop spans 15 amino acids. Trimming removed 1 base from V and 10 bases from J; junction bases left unmatched: 11. For the CDR3, the DNA is TGTGCCTGGAGTGAGGCGGGAGGGGGTTATGGAGAGCAGTTCTTC. This sequence encodes CAWSEAGGGYGEQFF.

The rearrangement uses TRBV6-5 and TRBJ1-6; D is ambiguous. Germline CDR1 MNHEY, CDR2 SVGAGI. The CDR3 runs 13 residues. V lost 7 bases to trimming and J lost 6 bases, with 10 bases between them. This chain's CDR3 is CASKRGSNSPLHF. In nucleotides, the CDR3 is TGTGCCAGCAAGAGAGGGAGTAATTCACCCCTCCACTTT.

The V and J genes are TRBV9 and TRBJ1-5; possibly TRBD1 for D (5 bases). Trimming left V 1 base short and J 3 bases short, with 11 bases between. The CDR3 covers 15 residues. Germline values: CDR1 SGDLS, CDR2 YYNGEE. DNA for the CDR3: TGTGCCAGCAGCGTATCGGGGGGAACCAATCAGCCCCAGCATTTT. Residues: CASSVSGGTNQPQHF.

The V gene is TRBV7-9, the J gene TRBJ1-3; a possible D gene is TRBD1 (5 bases). The V end lost 2 bases, the J end lost 7 bases, and 18 bases lay between the germline ends. CDR1 SEHNR and CDR2 FQNEAQ come from the germline V gene (reference sequence). This CDR3 contains 16 residues. Here the CDR3 reads CASSLLSGLQGNTIYF. CDR3 DNA sequence: TGTGCCAGCAGCTTACTCTCGGGACTCCAAGGGAACACCATATATTTT.

The rearrangement uses TRBV7-3 and TRBJ2-7; 13 bases align to TRBD2. This CDR3 contains 15 residues. The V gene end was trimmed by 5 bases and the J gene end by 3 bases; junction bases not matched to a gene: 4. Germline V gene lookup returns CDR1 SGHTA and CDR2 FQGTGA. CDR3 region: CASSPGLAGFYEQYF. The CDR3 DNA follows: TGTGCCAGCAGCCCGGGACTAGCGGGATTCTACGAGCAGTACTTC.

This chain connects TRBV20-1 to TRBJ1-2, with D uncertain. Germline-derived CDR1 and CDR2 are DFQATT and SNEGSKA (reference sequence). Trimming left V 3 bases short and J 10 bases short, with 9 bases between. This CDR3 region has 10 residues. Here the CDR3 reads CSARVEDYTF. The CDR3, as DNA: TGCAGTGCTAGGGTGGAGGACTACACCTTC.

Only a few counts were recorded for this clone. The chain employs TRBV3-1 (or the pseudogene TRBV3-2) and TRBJ1-3, with D unresolved. The CDR3 totals 13 residues. V lost 3 bases and J lost 4, with 7 bases in between. Germline V gene lookup returns CDR1 LGHDT and CDR2 YNNKEL (reference sequence). In nucleotides, the CDR3 is TGTGCCAGCAGCCATCAGGCCGGAAACACCATATATTTT. This translates into CASSHQAGNTIYF.

This clone was seen ten or more times. This chain links TRBV19 with TRBJ2-2, with TRBD2 identical over 7 bases. The J segment lost 1 base and the V segment lost 9 bases, leaving 11 bases of the junction unmatched. CDR1 and CDR2 (germline): LNHDA, SQIVND (reference sequence). This CDR3 is built from 16 residues. The CDR3 region has the DNA TGTGCCAGCAGCGGGACGGACGCCGGGAACACCGGGGAGCTGTTTTTT. Amino acids: CASSGTDAGNTGELFF.

V gene TRBV7-2 combines with J gene TRBJ2-5; perhaps TRBD2 as D (5 bases). V was pared by 2 bases and J by 6 bases, with 10 bases between. The CDR3 has 13 residues. Germline V gene data show CDR1 as SGHTA and CDR2 as FQGNSA. CDR3 nucleotide sequence: TGTGCCAGCAGCTTACCGGGAACAAAGACCCAGTACTTC. Residues: CASSLPGTKTQYF.

The V gene is TRBV5-4, the J gene TRBJ1-1; tentatively, D is TRBD1 (6 bases). Per germline, CDR1 SGHNT and CDR2 YYREEE (reference sequence). The CDR3 length is 13 residues. V shed 5 bases and J shed 0 bases, with 8 bases lying between them. CDR3 bases: TGTGCCAGCAGAGGACAGCTGAACACTGAAGCTTTCTTT. Its translation is CASRGQLNTEAFF.

This clone was picked up a small number of times. The rearrangement uses TRBV19 and TRBJ1-4; TRBD1 matches 11 bases. Germline loops: CDR1 LNHDA, CDR2 SQIVND (reference sequence). J lost 3 bases, V lost 5 bases, and 5 bases had no gene match. This CDR3 spans 16 amino acids. This chain's CDR3 is CASSPGQGAANEKLFF. DNA of the CDR3: TGTGCCAGTAGTCCCGGACAGGGGGCGGCTAATGAAAAACTGTTTTTT.

The chain employs TRBV2 and TRBJ2-1, with D hard to call. CDR1 is SNHLY and CDR2 is FYNNEI in the germline V gene. The V gene lost 6 bases and the J gene lost 6 bases, with 15 bases spanning the gap. CDR3 length: 14 residues. Here the CDR3 reads CASSPSPRVNEQFF. CDR3 nucleotides: TGTGCCAGCAGCCCCTCCCCACGAGTCAATGAGCAGTTCTTC.

The V and J genes are TRBV18 and TRBJ1-2, with D tentatively TRBD1 (6 bases). The CDR3 extends over 13 amino acids. CDR1 is KGHSH and CDR2 is LQKENI in the germline V gene. V lost 5 bases and J 7 bases, leaving 14 bases between the germline ends. The CDR3 reads CASSETDRRGYTF. The CDR3 bases are TGTGCCAGCTCAGAGACCGACAGGCGTGGCTACACCTTC.

The chain recombines TRBV4-1 with TRBJ2-5, with D unresolved. Germline CDR1 is MGHRA and CDR2 is YSYEKL. This CDR3 contains 13 residues. V was shortened by 1 base and J by 5 bases, with 8 bases between the two germline ends. CDR3: CASSQVPSETQYF. The DNA for the CDR3 is TGCGCCAGCAGCCAAGTCCCGTCTGAGACCCAGTACTTC.

The V gene is TRBV11-2, the J gene TRBJ1-2, with D tentatively TRBD1 (5 bases). The CDR3 is made up of 16 amino acids. V lost 5 bases and J lost 4, with 20 bases in between. Germline-derived CDR1 and CDR2 are SGHAT and FQNNGV. CDR3 DNA: TGTGCCAGCAGCCCCCAGTCGGCAGGGAACTTCTATGGCTACACCTTC. Amino acids: CASSPQSAGNFYGYTF.

The chain carries TRBV24-1 and TRBJ2-1, with 9 bases that match TRBD1. The junction had 9 bases not matched to a gene; V was cut back by 10 bases and J by 6 bases. This CDR3 has 14 residues. Germline-derived CDR1 and CDR2 are KGHDR and SFDVKD. The CDR3 here is CATGDRVRSNEQFF. The DNA for the CDR3 is TGTGCCACGGGGGACAGGGTTAGAAGCAATGAGCAGTTCTTC.

This clone was seen a single time. The gene calls are TRBV6-2 or TRBV6-3 and TRBJ1-2; D possibly corresponds to TRBD1 (5 bases). Trimming cost V 5 bases and J 2 bases, with 9 bases left between them. CDR1 is MNHEY, CDR2 SVGEGT, per germline. The CDR3 is 13 residues long. The chain's CDR3 is CASSDDRNYGYTF. The CDR3 bases are TGTGCCAGCAGTGATGACAGAAACTATGGCTACACCTTC.

This rearrangement joins TRBV30 to TRBJ2-1; D may be TRBD2 (6 bases). V shed 2 bases and J shed 7 bases, with 18 bases lying between them. Germline V gene data show CDR1 as GTSNPN and CDR2 as SVGIG (reference sequence). The CDR3 has 15 residues. CDR3 residues: CAWSSRRTAGNEQFF. In DNA form, the CDR3 reads TGTGCCTGGAGTAGCCGTCGGACCGCGGGGAATGAGCAGTTCTTC.

Here the CDR3 reads CAWTPLAGHTDTQYF. The CDR3 DNA is TGTGCCTGGACCCCCCTAGCGGGGCACACAGATACGCAGTATTTT. The V gene is TRBV30, the J gene TRBJ2-3; 9 nucleotides line up with TRBD2. CDR3 length: 15 residues. J was trimmed by 2 bases and V by 4 bases; bases with no gene match: 7. Germline CDR1 GTSNPN, CDR2 SVGIG (reference sequence).